These 20 T cell receptor beta chains originate from one sample sequenced in a study of blood T cell repertoires in COVID-19. Clones were sequenced by immunoSEQ multiplex PCR, and TCRdb holds only the in-frame ones, with some missing. The sample comprises roughly 200,000 clones, 80% of which are singletons, and 4.5% to 7% rests with the top ten. Material for sequencing was peripheral blood. All receptors derive from an older woman with acute or convalescent COVID-19.

CDR3 bases: TGTGCCAGCAGCGTAAAAAGCGGAGCGAACACCGGGGAGCTGTTTTTT. It yields the protein CASSVKSGANTGELFF. The V call is TRBV9, the J call TRBJ2-2; D possibly corresponds to TRBD2 (5 bases). Germline CDR1 SGDLS, CDR2 YYNGEE. Trimming removed 1 base from V and 0 bases from J, with 10 bases in between. The CDR3 extends over 16 amino acids.

Turning to this clone: One end of the junction does not line up with germline, which may come from a read error. The rearrangement uses TRBV10-3 and TRBJ2-6; TRBD1 agrees at 9 bases. This CDR3 spans 16 amino acids. Germline V lookup: CDR1 ENHRY, CDR2 SYGVKD. CDR3 amino acids: CATGGQGASGANVPTF. CDR3 DNA: TGTGCCACCGGGGGACAGGGAGCCTCTGGGGCCAACGTCCCGACTTTC.

The genes are TRBV18 and TRBJ1-2; 9 bases match TRBD1. V lost 7 bases and J lost 4; bases outside the gene matches: 4. In germline, CDR1 is KGHSH, CDR2 LQKENI. The length of the CDR3 is 13 residues. The chain's CDR3 is CASWSGQGYGYTF. CDR3 DNA: TGTGCCAGCTGGTCGGGACAGGGCTATGGCTACACCTTC.

The CDR3 sequence is CATFSWDRDTDTQYF. The CDR3 nucleotides read TGTGCCACCTTCTCGTGGGACAGAGACACAGATACGCAGTATTTT. J is TRBJ2-3 and V is TRBV27; 7 bases map to TRBD1. CDR3 length equals 15 residues. The germline V gene encodes CDR1 MNHEY and CDR2 SMNVEV (reference sequence). The V and J ends lost 10 bases and 2 bases, in that order; junction bases with no gene match: 12.

This rearrangement joins TRBV19 to TRBJ2-7; 7 nucleotides agree with TRBD1. The germline gives CDR1 LNHDA, CDR2 SQIVND (reference sequence). V lost 6 bases and J lost 0; bases outside the gene matches: 5. CDR3 length equals 14 residues. The CDR3 spells CASSSTGTSYEQYF. The CDR3 region has the DNA TGTGCCAGTAGCTCGACAGGGACCTCCTACGAGCAGTACTTC.

The chain joins TRBV24-1 to TRBJ1-5; D remains ambiguous. Trimming cost V 3 bases and J 5 bases, with 13 bases left between them. The germline gives CDR1 KGHDR, CDR2 SFDVKD. The CDR3 covers 15 residues. Written as DNA, the CDR3 is TGTGCCACCAGTGATCGCTCAAAACTCCATCAGCCCCAGCATTTT. Translating it yields CATSDRSKLHQPQHF.

This clone was observed a handful of times. CDR3 loop: CASSLGLAGTTGELFF. In nucleotides, the CDR3 is TGTGCCAGCAGCTTGGGACTAGCGGGCACGACCGGGGAGCTGTTTTTT. V and J are TRBV5-6 and TRBJ2-2; TRBD2 matches at 10 bases. CDR1 is SGHDT and CDR2 is YYEEEE in the germline V gene. CDR3 length: 16 amino acids. V was pared by 0 bases and J by 5 bases, with 4 bases of the junction left unmatched.

V and J are TRBV7-2 and TRBJ2-3; tentative D call: TRBD2 (6 bases). V was cut by 1 base and J by 1 base, with 9 bases left in between. From germline, CDR1 is SGHTA and CDR2 FQGNSA. This CDR3 comprises 15 residues. CDR3 DNA: TGTGCCAGCAGCTTAGGACTAGGACGCACAGATACGCAGTATTTT. Amino acids: CASSLGLGRTDTQYF.

In this sample, this clone turned up a few times. The J gene is TRBJ2-7, the V gene TRBV10-3; D may be TRBD2 (6 bases). CDR1 ENHRY and CDR2 SYGVKD come from the germline V gene. V lost 4 bases to trimming and J lost 6 bases, with 19 bases between them. The CDR3 contains 15 residues. The CDR3 region is CAISGSSGGGFEQYF. The CDR3, as DNA: TGTGCCATCAGTGGGAGTTCTGGGGGAGGTTTCGAGCAGTACTTC.

The chain uses TRBV4-1 and TRBJ2-2; 10 bases fit TRBD2. The CDR3 consists of 18 residues. The germline V gene encodes CDR1 MGHRA and CDR2 YSYEKL. The V segment lost 1 base and the J segment 4 bases; nucleotides outside the gene matches: 9. CDR3 DNA: TGCGCCAGCAGCCAAGGTAGCGGGAGGATTCTCGGCACCGGGGAGCTGTTTTTT. As protein: CASSQGSGRILGTGELFF.

V and J are TRBV5-8 and TRBJ1-5; D not certain. The CDR3 totals 15 residues. V was cut by 2 bases and J by 3 bases, with 12 bases left in between. CDR1 and CDR2 (germline): SGHTS, YDEGEE. Written as DNA, the CDR3 is TGTGCCAGCAGCTTCCTAGGACGGGACAATCAGCCCCAGCATTTT. This codes for CASSFLGRDNQPQHF.

In nucleotides, the CDR3 is TGTGCCAGCAGGCTAGCAACCAGCTCCTACGAGCAGTACTTC. The encoded protein is CASRLATSSYEQYF. The chain recombines TRBV28 with TRBJ2-7; tentative D call: TRBD2 (5 bases). CDR1 and CDR2 (germline): MDHEN, SYDVKM. The CDR3 totals 14 residues. V lost 6 bases, J lost 0 bases, and 12 bases lay in between. Drawing the rest from reference TRBV28 and TRBJ2-7, the complete variable domain is DVKVTQSSRYLVKRTGEKVFLECVQDMDHENMFWYRQDPGLGLRLIYFSYDVKMKEKGDIPEGYSVSREKKERFSLILESASTNQTSMYLCASRLATSSYEQYFGPGTRLTVT.

This chain links TRBV19 with TRBJ2-5; weak D call: TRBD1 (8 bases). Per the germline V gene, CDR1 is LNHDA and CDR2 is SQIVND (reference sequence). CDR3 length: 16 amino acids. V shed 4 bases and J shed 3 bases, with 18 bases lying between them. This chain's CDR3 is CASSTPHRGGEETQYF. In nucleotides, the CDR3 is TGTGCCAGTAGTACGCCCCACAGGGGGGGGGAAGAGACCCAGTACTTC.

The chain couples TRBV28 to TRBJ2-7; possible D gene TRBD2, 5 bases. This CDR3 comprises 15 residues. V was pared by 4 bases and J by 4 bases, with 17 bases between. Germline CDR1 is MDHEN and CDR2 is SYDVKM. This chain's CDR3 is CASSSSLEGVYEQYF. The CDR3 DNA sequence: TGTGCCAGCAGTTCAAGTCTTGAGGGTGTTTACGAGCAGTACTTC.

The rearrangement links TRBV19 to TRBJ2-7; D remains ambiguous. Germline CDR1 reads LNHDA; CDR2 reads SQIVND (reference sequence). V gave up 0 bases and J gave up 0 bases, with 6 bases separating them. The CDR3 is made up of 14 amino acids. CDR3 sequence (DNA): TGTGCCAGTAGTATAGAGGCAGGCTCCTACGAGCAGTACTTC. It codes for CASSIEAGSYEQYF.

V and J are TRBV19 and TRBJ1-6; TRBD1 matches at 9 bases. Germline lookup yields CDR1 LNHDA and CDR2 SQIVND (reference sequence). The CDR3 extends over 14 amino acids. With V trimmed by 5 bases and J by 9 bases, 5 bases remained unmatched. In DNA form, the CDR3 reads TGTGCCAGTAGTGAAGGGACAGGGATTTCACCCCTCCACTTT. This gives the protein CASSEGTGISPLHF.

The chain combines TRBV25-1 with TRBJ2-3, with D possibly matching TRBD2 (6 bases). CDR1 is MGHDK, CDR2 SYGVNS, per germline. CDR3 length: 16 residues. Trimming removed 2 bases from V and 2 bases from J, with 14 bases in between. The CDR3 DNA is TGTGCCAGCAGTGAAGCGGGCCGGGAGCTCACAGATACGCAGTATTTT. Translating gives CASSEAGRELTDTQYF.

This clone was counted many times. Other DNA sequences within the sample encode an identical CDR3. The gene calls are TRBV6-5 and TRBJ1-2, with D possibly TRBD1 on 6 matching bases. Germline loops: CDR1 MNHEY, CDR2 SVGAGI. The germline V and J ends were trimmed by 0 bases and 6 bases, with 14 bases remaining between them. The CDR3 sequence is 15 residues long. Here the CDR3 DNA reads TGTGCCAGCAGTTACTCTCGGGGGGGCGCAGATGGCTACACCTTC. Its translation is CASSYSRGGADGYTF.

This clone was observed a single time. The rearrangement joins TRBV19 to TRBJ1-2; 9 nucleotides match TRBD1. Germline assignment: CDR1 LNHDA and CDR2 SQIVND (reference sequence). Germline trimming cut 6 bases from V and 8 bases from J; bases unmatched to any gene: 10. CDR3 length: 14 residues. The CDR3 reads CASSQKDRGKGYTF. In nucleotides, the CDR3 is TGTGCCAGTAGCCAGAAGGACAGGGGAAAAGGCTACACCTTC. Full variable domain (outside the CDR3, taken from reference TRBV19 and TRBJ1-2): DGGITQSPKYLFRKEGQNVTLSCEQNLNHDAMYWYRQDPGQGLRLIYYSQIVNDFQKGDIAEGYSVSREKKESFPLTVTSAQKNPTAFYLCASSQKDRGKGYTFGSGTRLTVV.

The CDR3 region has the DNA TGTGCCAGCAGGTCAACCGGGACAGGCAACTACGAGCAGTACTTC. As protein: CASRSTGTGNYEQYF. The chain uses TRBV6-1 and TRBJ2-7, with 8 bases aligning to TRBD1. This CDR3 spans 15 amino acids. CDR1 and CDR2 from the germline V gene are MNHNS and SASEGT. Trimming at V came to 6 bases and at J to 3 bases, leaving 10 bases not matched to a gene.